This T cell receptor (beta chain) was sequenced in a study of brain T cells in children with intractable seizures. Findings and caveats of the study: Viral specificity was inferred only from CDR3 similarity; HCMV serostatus was unknown. Pre-surgery blood may have been undersampled, hiding some clones.

Before surgery, patients took at least one anti-epileptic drug. This table comes from immunoSEQ multiplex PCR, and its TCRdb copy is limited to in-frame clones, with some not included. The data hold 110,000 or so clones, with roughly 94% observed a single time. As regards this clone: Its antigen is not known.

CDR3 size: 13 residues. Trimming left V 1 base short and J 8 bases short, with 9 bases between. The germline V gene encodes CDR1 MDHEN and CDR2 SYDVKM. The chain is built from TRBV28 and TRBJ2-1, with D unclear. The receptor was isolated from a boy under three years old with hemimegalencephaly and intractable seizures. Specimen: peripheral blood, collected at surgery. The CDR3 is CASSLFGRDEQFF. The CDR3 DNA reads TGTGCCAGCAGTTTATTCGGACGCGATGAGCAGTTCTTC.